This TCR beta chain was identified in a study of cytomegalovirus exposure and HLA in healthy donors. General study results and limits: The authors later found TCR association rates varying by HLA locus, with DRB1 most and HLA-C fewest. Later analysis suggested links between common viral pathogens and several top significant clusters.

Turning to this clone: No antigen is known for it.

Researchers ran the PCR with 60 Vbeta and 13 Jbeta primers. The protocol was immunoSEQ multiplex PCR, while the TCRdb copy is restricted to in-frame clones and leaves out a portion. The table includes more than 80,000 clones, around 77% detected once. The sequence was obtained from an older woman in good health and CMV-seropositive. The sample consisted of PBMCs.

CDR3 DNA sequence: TGCGCCAGCAGCTTGGTGACAGACCAATCTGGGGCCAACGTCCTGACTTTC. Protein sequence: CASSLVTDQSGANVLTF. V and J are TRBV5-1 and TRBJ2-6; D might be TRBD1 (5 bases). V was cut by 0 bases and J by 1 base, with 11 bases left in between. This CDR3 has 17 amino acids. The germline CDR1 and CDR2 sequences are SGHRS and YFSETQ.